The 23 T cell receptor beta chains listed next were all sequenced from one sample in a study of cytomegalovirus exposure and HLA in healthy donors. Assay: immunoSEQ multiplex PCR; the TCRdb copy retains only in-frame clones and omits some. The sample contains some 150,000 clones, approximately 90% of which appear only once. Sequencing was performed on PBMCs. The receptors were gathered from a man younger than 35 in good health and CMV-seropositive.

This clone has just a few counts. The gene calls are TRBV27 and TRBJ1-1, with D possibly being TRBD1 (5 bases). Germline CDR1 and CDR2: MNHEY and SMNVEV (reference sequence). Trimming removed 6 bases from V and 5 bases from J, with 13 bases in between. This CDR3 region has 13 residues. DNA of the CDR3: TGTGCCAGCAGCCTGACGGGGGAAACTGAAGCTTTCTTT. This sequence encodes CASSLTGETEAFF.

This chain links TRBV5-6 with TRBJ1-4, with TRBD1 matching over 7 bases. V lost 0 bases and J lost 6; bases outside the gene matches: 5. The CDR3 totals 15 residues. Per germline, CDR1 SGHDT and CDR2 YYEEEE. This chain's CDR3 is CASSLARQGDEKLFF. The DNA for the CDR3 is TGTGCCAGCAGCTTGGCGCGGCAGGGGGATGAAAAACTGTTTTTT. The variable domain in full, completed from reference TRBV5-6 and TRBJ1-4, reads DAGVTQSPTHLIKTRGQQVTLRCSPKSGHDTVSWYQQALGQGPQFIFQYYEEEERQRGNFPDRFSGHQFPNYSSELNVNALLLGDSALYLCASSLARQGDEKLFFGSGTQLSVL.

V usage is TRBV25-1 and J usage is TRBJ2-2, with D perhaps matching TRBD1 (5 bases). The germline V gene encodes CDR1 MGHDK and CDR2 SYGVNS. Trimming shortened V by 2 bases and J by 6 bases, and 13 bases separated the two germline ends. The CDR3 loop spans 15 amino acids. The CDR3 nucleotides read TGTGCCAGCAGTGAAGGCTCCAGGGTCTCCGGGGAGCTGTTTTTT. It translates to CASSEGSRVSGELFF. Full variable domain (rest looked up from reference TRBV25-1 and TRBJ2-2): EADIYQTPRYLVIGTGKKITLECSQTMGHDKMYWYQQDPGMELHLIHYSYGVNSTEKGDLSSESTVSRIRTEHFPLTLESARPSHTSQYLCASSEGSRVSGELFFGEGSRLTVL.

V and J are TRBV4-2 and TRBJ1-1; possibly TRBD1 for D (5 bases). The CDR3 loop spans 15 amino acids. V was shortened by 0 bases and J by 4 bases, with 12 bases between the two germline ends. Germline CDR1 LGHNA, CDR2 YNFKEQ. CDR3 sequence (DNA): TGTGCCAGCAGCCAAGATCCCCCAAGGGGCACTGAAGCTTTCTTT. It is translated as CASSQDPPRGTEAFF.

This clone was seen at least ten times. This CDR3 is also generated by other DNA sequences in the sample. CDR3 in DNA: TGTGCCAGCAGTGAACTAGCGGGGGGCCCAGATACGCAGTATTTT. Its translation is CASSELAGGPDTQYF. The chain links TRBV6-1 to TRBJ2-3; 11 bases are shared with TRBD2. The CDR3 sequence is 15 residues long. From germline, CDR1 is MNHNS and CDR2 SASEGT. V lost 2 bases to trimming and J lost 4 bases; unmatched junction nucleotides: 2.

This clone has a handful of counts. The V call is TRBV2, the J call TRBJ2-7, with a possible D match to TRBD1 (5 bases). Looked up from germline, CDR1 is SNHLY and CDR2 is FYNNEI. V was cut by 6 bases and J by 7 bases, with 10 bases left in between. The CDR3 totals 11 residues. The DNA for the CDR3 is TGTGCCAGCAGAGGGCCAGGGGAGCAGTACTTC. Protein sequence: CASRGPGEQYF.

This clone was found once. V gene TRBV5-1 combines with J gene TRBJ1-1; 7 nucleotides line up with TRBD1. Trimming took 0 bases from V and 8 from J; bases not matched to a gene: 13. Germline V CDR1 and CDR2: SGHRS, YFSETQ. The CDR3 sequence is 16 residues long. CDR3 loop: CASSLASSTLDREAFF. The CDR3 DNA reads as TGCGCCAGCAGCTTGGCCTCCTCAACCCTGGACAGGGAAGCTTTCTTT.

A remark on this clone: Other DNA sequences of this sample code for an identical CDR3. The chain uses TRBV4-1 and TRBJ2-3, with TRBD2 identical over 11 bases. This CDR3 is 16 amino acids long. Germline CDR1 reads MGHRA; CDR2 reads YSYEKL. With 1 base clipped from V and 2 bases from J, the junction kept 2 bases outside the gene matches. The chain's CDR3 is CASSQGLAGSTDTQYF. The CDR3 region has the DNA TGCGCCAGCAGCCAAGGACTAGCGGGGTCCACAGATACGCAGTATTTT.

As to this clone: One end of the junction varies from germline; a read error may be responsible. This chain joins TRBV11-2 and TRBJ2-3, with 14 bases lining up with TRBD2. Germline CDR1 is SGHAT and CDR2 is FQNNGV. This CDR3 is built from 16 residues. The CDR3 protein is CASSKWTSGGTDTQCF. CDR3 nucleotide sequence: TGTGCCAGCAGCAAATGGACTAGCGGGGGGACAGATACGCAGTGTTTT.

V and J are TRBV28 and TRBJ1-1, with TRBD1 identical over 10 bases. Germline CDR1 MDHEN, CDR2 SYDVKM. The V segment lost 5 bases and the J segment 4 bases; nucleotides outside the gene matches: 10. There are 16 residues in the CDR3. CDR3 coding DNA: TGTGCCAGCAGTGCAAGGACAGGGGGGCATTCCACTGAAGCTTTCTTT. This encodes CASSARTGGHSTEAFF.

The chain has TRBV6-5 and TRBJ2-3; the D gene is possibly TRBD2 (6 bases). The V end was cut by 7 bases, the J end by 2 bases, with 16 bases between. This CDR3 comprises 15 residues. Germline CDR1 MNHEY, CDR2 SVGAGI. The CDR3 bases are TGTGCCAGCACCGGCGGGACTCTCTTCACAGATACGCAGTATTTT. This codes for CASTGGTLFTDTQYF.

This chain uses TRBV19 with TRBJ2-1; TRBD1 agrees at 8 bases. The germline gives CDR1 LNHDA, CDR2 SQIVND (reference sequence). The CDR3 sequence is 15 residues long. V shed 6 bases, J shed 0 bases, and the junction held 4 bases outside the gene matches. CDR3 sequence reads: CASSRTGSSYNEQFF. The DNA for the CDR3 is TGTGCCAGTAGCCGGACAGGGAGCTCCTACAATGAGCAGTTCTTC. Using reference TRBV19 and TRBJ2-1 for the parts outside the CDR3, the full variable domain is DGGITQSPKYLFRKEGQNVTLSCEQNLNHDAMYWYRQDPGQGLRLIYYSQIVNDFQKGDIAEGYSVSREKKESFPLTVTSAQKNPTAFYLCASSRTGSSYNEQFFGPGTRLTVL.

The CDR3 region is CASSPRDRQSEQYF. CDR3 sequence (DNA): TGCGCCAGCAGCCCCCGGGACAGACAATCCGAGCAGTACTTC. V and J are TRBV5-1 and TRBJ2-7, with 7 bases that match TRBD1. Germline V CDR1 and CDR2: SGHRS, YFSETQ. This CDR3 has 14 amino acids. Trimming took 4 bases from V and 6 from J; bases not matched to a gene: 10.

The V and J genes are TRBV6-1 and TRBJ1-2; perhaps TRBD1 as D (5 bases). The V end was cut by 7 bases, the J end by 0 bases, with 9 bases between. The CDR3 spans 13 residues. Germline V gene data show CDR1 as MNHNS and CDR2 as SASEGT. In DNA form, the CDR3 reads TGTGCCAGCATGGGGCAAGCTAACTATGGCTACACCTTC. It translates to CASMGQANYGYTF.

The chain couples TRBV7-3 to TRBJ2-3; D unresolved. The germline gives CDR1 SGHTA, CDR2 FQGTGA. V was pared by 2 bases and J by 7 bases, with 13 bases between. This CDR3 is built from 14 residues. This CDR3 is CASSLGGSRHTQYF. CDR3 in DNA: TGTGCCAGCAGCTTAGGCGGCAGCCGCCATACGCAGTATTTT.

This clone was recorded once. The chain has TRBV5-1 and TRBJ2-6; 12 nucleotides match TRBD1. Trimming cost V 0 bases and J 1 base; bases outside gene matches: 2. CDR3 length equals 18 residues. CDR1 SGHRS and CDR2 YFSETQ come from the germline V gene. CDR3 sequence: CASSLGDRGPSGANVLTF. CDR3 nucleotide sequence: TGCGCCAGCAGCTTGGGGGACAGGGGGCCATCTGGGGCCAACGTCCTGACTTTC.

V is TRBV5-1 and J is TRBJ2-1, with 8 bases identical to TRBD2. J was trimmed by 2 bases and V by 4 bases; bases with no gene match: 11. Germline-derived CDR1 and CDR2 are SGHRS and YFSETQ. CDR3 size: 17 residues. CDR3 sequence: CASSPSPGTRPYNEQFF. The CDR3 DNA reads TGCGCCAGCAGCCCCTCGCCCGGGACTAGGCCCTACAATGAGCAGTTCTTC. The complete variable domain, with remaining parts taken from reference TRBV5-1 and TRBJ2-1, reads KAGVTQTPRYLIKTRGQQVTLSCSPISGHRSVSWYQQTPGQGLQFLFEYFSETQRNKGNFPGRFSGRQFSNSRSEMNVSTLELGDSALYLCASSPSPGTRPYNEQFFGPGTRLTVL.

CDR3: CASSGLAGGPIGELFF. The CDR3 region has the DNA TGTGCCAGCAGTGGACTAGCGGGAGGGCCGATCGGGGAGCTGTTTTTT. J is TRBJ2-2 and V is TRBV2; 14 bases align to TRBD2. The J segment lost 7 bases and the V segment lost 4 bases, leaving 5 bases of the junction unmatched. The CDR3 contains 16 residues. Germline lookup yields CDR1 SNHLY and CDR2 FYNNEI.

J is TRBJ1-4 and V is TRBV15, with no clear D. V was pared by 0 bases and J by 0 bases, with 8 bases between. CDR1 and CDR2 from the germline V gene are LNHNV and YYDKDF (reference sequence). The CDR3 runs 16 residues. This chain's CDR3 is CATSRDHSTTNEKLFF. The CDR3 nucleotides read TGTGCCACCAGCAGAGATCACAGTACAACTAATGAAAAACTGTTTTTT.

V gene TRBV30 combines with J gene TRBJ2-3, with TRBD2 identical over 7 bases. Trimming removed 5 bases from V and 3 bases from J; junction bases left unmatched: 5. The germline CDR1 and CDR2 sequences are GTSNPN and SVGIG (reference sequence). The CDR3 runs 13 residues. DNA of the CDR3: TGTGCCTGGGGGGGAGGGCAAACAGATACGCAGTATTTT. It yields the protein CAWGGGQTDTQYF. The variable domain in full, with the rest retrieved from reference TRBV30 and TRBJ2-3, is SQTIHQWPATLVQPVGSPLSLECTVEGTSNPNLYWYRQAAGRGLQLLFYSVGIGQISSEVPQNLSASRPQDRQFILSSKKLLLSDSGFYLCAWGGGQTDTQYFGPGTRLTVL.

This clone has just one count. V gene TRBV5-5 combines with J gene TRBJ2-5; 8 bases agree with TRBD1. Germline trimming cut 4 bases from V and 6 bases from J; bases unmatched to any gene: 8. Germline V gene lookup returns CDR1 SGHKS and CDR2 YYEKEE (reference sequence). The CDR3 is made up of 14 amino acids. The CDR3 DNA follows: TGTGCCAGCAGCCCCTTGGACAGGGAGAAGACCCAGTACTTC. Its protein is CASSPLDREKTQYF.

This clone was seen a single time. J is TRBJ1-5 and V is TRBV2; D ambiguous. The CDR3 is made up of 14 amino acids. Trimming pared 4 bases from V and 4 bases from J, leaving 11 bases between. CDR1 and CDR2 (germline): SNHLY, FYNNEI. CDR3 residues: CASSARRTNQPQHF. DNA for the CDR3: TGTGCCAGCAGTGCCCGACGGACTAATCAGCCCCAGCATTTT.

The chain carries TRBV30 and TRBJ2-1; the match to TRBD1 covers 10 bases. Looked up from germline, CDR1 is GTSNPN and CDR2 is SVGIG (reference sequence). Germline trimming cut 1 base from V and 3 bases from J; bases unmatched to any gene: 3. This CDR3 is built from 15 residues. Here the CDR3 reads CAWSAGQGFYNEQFF. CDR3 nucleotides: TGTGCCTGGAGTGCGGGACAGGGGTTCTACAATGAGCAGTTCTTC.